This TCR beta chain was retrieved from a study of identical twins. Per the germline V gene, CDR1 is MNHEY and CDR2 is SVGAGI. V lost 8 bases and J lost 9; bases outside the gene matches: 11. The CDR3 covers 15 residues. TCRdb recomputed calls from the 5' RACE reads with MiXCR, one row per CDR3 protein. Among 700,000 or so distinct CDR3 sequences listed, 8.6% were seen once. This clonotype was seen at least ten times. The same sample was also used in a study of yellow fever vaccine responses in identical twins.

Material: PBMCs. The rearrangement uses TRBV6-5 and TRBJ2-2, with 11 bases fitting TRBD1. The sequence came from a woman aged 18-29 years in good health. The CDR3 loop is CASLGTGGKFRELFF. CDR3 sequence (DNA): TGTGCCAGCCTCGGGACAGGGGGAAAATTTAGGGAGCTGTTTTTT.